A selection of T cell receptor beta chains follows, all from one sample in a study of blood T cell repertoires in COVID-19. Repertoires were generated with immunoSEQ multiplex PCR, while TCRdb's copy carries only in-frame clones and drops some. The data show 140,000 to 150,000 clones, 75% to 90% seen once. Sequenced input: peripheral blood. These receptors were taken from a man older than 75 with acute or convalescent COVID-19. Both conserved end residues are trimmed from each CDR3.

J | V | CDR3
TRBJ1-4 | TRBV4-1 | ASSLQKPNEKLF
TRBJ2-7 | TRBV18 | ASSPIGGQGLEQY
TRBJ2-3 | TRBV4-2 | ASSQDTASSDTQY
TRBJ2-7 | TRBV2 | ASSGGTTRSYEQY
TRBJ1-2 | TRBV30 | AWSGTARAGGYT
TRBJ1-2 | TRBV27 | ASRDSPNYGYT
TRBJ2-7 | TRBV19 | ASSRLAGEVEQY
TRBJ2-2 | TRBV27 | ASSLDPSRNTGELF
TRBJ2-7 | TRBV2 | ASSEPPIALSSYEQY
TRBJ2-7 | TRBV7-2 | ASSLARSGLSYEQY
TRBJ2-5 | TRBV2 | ASSEWQSYQETQY
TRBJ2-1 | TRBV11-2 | ASSLGTSESNEQF